The clone carrying this T cell receptor beta chain has a count of ten or more. Its antigen is not known. Using genomic DNA as the template, TCR beta VDJ and CDR3 profiling was carried out. TCRdb re-called the reads through MiXCR, storing one row per CDR3 protein. The repertoire holds about 210,000 distinct CDR3 sequences, with 34% as singletons. This sample was taken from a study of CD8+CD57+ T cells in acquired aplastic anemia. Study summary: CD4+ and CD8+ cells, once sorted, gave DNA averaging roughly 3.2 ug. CD4+ cell libraries from healthy donors averaged about 10.8 million reads. Study results and caveats: Overlap between patients and controls comprised twenty-nine CD8+ CDR3 sequences.

Germline CDR1 is LNHDA and CDR2 is SQIVND (reference sequence). The CDR3 is 15 amino acids. With 4 bases clipped from V and 2 bases from J, the junction kept 5 bases outside the gene matches. The source material was sorted CD4+, CD8+, or CD8+CD57+ T cells (not recorded which) from PBMCs. The TCR comes from a human donor in good health, serving as a control. The chain is built from TRBV19 and TRBJ1-5, with 7 positions matching TRBD1. Written as DNA, the CDR3 is TGTGCCAGTAGTACTCGACAGGGCGGCAATCAGCCCCAGCATTTT. Translated: CASSTRQGGNQPQHF.